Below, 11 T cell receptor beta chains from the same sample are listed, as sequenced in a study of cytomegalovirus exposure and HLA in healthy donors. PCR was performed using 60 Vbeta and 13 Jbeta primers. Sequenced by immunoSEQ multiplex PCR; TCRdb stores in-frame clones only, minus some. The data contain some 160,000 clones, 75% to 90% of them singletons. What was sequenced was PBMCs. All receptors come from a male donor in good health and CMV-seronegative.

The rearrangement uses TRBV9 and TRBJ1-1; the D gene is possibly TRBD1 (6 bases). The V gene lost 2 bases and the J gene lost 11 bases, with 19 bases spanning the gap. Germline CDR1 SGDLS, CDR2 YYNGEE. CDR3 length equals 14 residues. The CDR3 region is CASSVGAGLRAAFF. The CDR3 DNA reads TGTGCCAGCAGCGTGGGGGCAGGCCTGAGGGCCGCTTTCTTT. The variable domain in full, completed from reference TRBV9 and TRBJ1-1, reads DSGVTQTPKHLITATGQRVTLRCSPRSGDLSVYWYQQSLDQGLQFLIQYYNGEERAKGNILERFSAQQFPDLHSELNLSSLELGDSALYFCASSVGAGLRAAFFGQGTRLTVV.

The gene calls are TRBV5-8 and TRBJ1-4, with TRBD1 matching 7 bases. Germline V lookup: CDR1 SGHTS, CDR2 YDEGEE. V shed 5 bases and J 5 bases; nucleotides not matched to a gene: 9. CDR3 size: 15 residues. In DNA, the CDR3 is TGTGCCAGCAGTTTAACCGGGACAGTGAATGAAAAACTGTTTTTT. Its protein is CASSLTGTVNEKLFF.

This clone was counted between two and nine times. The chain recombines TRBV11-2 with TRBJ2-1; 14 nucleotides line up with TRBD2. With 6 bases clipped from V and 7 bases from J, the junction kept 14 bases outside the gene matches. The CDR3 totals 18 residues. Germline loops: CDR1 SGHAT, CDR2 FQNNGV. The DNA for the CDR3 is TGTGCCAGCAGGTTCGGACTAGCGGGGGGTATACATAAAAATGAGCAGTTCTTC. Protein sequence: CASRFGLAGGIHKNEQFF.

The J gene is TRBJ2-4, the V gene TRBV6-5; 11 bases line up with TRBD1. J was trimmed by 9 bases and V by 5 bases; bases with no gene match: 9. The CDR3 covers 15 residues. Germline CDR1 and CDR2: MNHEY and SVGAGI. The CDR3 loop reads CASSGLGQGAVIQYF. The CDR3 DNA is TGTGCCAGCAGTGGACTCGGACAGGGGGCGGTCATTCAGTACTTC.

The chain's CDR3 is CAISARGDNEQFF. DNA for the CDR3: TGTGCCATCAGTGCCAGGGGAGACAATGAGCAGTTCTTC. V and J are TRBV10-3 and TRBJ2-1; TRBD1 is a possible D gene (6 bases). Germline CDR1 and CDR2: ENHRY and SYGVKD. Trimming pared 4 bases from V and 5 bases from J, leaving 9 bases between. CDR3 size: 13 residues.

For the CDR3, the DNA is TGTGCCAGCAGGGGATCTCTAAGGAGGGCTTTCTTT. As protein: CASRGSLRRAFF. The chain joins TRBV2 to TRBJ1-1; D gene ambiguous. Trimming pared 6 bases from V and 11 bases from J, leaving 16 bases between. Germline CDR1 and CDR2: SNHLY and FYNNEI. The length of the CDR3 is 12 residues.

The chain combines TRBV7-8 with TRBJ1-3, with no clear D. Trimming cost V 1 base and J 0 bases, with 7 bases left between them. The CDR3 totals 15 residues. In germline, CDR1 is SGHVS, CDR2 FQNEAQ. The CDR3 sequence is CASSLGQFSGNTIYF. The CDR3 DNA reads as TGTGCCAGCAGCTTAGGGCAGTTCTCTGGAAACACCATATATTTT.

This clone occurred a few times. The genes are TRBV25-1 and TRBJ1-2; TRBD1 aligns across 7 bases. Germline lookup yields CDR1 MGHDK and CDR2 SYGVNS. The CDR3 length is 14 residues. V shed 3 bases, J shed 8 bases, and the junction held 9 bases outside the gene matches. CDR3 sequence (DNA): TGTGCCAGCAGTGACCCGGGACAGCTCCTCGGCTACACCTTC. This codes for CASSDPGQLLGYTF.

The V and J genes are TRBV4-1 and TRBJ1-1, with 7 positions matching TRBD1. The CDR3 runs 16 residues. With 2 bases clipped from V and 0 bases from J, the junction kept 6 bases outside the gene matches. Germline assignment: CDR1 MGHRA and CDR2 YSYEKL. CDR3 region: CASSQWTGLMNTEAFF. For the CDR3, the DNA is TGCGCCAGCAGCCAATGGACAGGACTTATGAACACTGAAGCTTTCTTT.

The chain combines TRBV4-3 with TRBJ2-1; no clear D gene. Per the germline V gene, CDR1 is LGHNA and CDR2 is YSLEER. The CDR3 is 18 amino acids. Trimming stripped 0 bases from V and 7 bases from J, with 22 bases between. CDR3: CASSQDSFGLASRNEQFF. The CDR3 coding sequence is TGCGCCAGCAGCCAAGATTCCTTCGGTCTCGCCAGCAGGAATGAGCAGTTCTTC.

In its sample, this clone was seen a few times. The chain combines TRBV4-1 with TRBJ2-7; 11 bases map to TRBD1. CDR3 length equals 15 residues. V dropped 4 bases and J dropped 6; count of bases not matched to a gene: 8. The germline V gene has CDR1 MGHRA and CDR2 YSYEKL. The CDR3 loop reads CASSREPGQGGEQYF. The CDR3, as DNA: TGCGCCAGCAGCCGAGAACCGGGACAGGGGGGCGAGCAGTACTTC.